The 4 T cell receptor beta chains in this list originate from one sample, sequenced in a study of PD-L1 blockade in urothelial cancer. Here immunoSEQ multiplex PCR was the method, and the copy in TCRdb shows in-frame clones only, minus some. The data hold 50,000 or so clones, with approximately 83% observed a single time. Time point given: peripheral blood 6 weeks after treatment start. The specimen was PBMCs, collected around atezolizumab (anti-PD-L1) treatment. These receptors all come from a man aged 60 to 75 with urothelial cancer.

This clone was detected once. This rearrangement joins TRBV11-2 to TRBJ2-7; 9 bases map to TRBD2. Trimming removed 0 bases from V and 5 bases from J; junction bases left unmatched: 11. The CDR3 loop spans 17 amino acids. CDR1 and CDR2 from the germline V gene are SGHAT and FQNNGV. The CDR3 DNA reads TGTGCCAGCAGCTTAGAGGGGAGGCGGGGGGGTTTTGACGAGCAGTACTTC. This translates into CASSLEGRRGGFDEQYF.

The gene calls are TRBV5-1 and TRBJ1-2; D might be TRBD1 (6 bases). CDR1 and CDR2 from the germline V gene are SGHRS and YFSETQ. V was pared by 4 bases and J by 4 bases, with 11 bases between. This CDR3 is 13 amino acids long. The CDR3 sequence: CASSPGASYGYTF. The CDR3 DNA is TGCGCCAGCAGCCCAGGGGCTAGCTATGGCTACACCTTC.

This clone was observed once. This rearrangement joins TRBV29-1 to TRBJ1-6; D is perhaps TRBD1 (5 bases). Deletions cut 5 bases from V and 8 bases from J, with 13 bases between. The length of the CDR3 is 13 residues. The germline V gene has CDR1 SQVTM and CDR2 ANQGSEA. CDR3 sequence: CSVRVSGDSPLHF. The CDR3 nucleotides read TGCAGCGTTAGAGTTTCGGGGGATTCACCCCTCCACTTT.

The chain joins TRBV10-3 to TRBJ2-3; D is perhaps TRBD1 (5 bases). Germline-derived CDR1 and CDR2 are ENHRY and SYGVKD. This CDR3 has 12 residues. V gave up 3 bases and J gave up 7 bases, with 8 bases separating them. As DNA, the CDR3 is TGTGCCATCAGTGAAGACAGTCATACGCAGTATTTT. Protein product: CAISEDSHTQYF.